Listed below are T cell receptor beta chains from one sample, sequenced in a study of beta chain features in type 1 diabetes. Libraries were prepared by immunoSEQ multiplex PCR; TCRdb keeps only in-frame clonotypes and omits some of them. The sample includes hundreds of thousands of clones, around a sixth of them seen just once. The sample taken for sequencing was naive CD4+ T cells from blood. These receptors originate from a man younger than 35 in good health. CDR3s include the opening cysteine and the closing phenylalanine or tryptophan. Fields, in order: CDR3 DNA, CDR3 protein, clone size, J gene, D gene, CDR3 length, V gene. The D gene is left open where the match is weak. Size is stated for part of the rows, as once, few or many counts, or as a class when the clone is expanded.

CDR3 DNA: TGTGCCAGCAGTCACCCGGGACAGCGGCTTGAAGCTTTCTTT
CDR3 protein: CASSHPGQRLEAFF
clone size: -
J gene: TRBJ1-1
D gene: -
CDR3 length: 14
V gene: TRBV21-1

CDR3 DNA: TGTGCCAGCTCACCACGGACAGTGAATTCACCCCTCCACTTT
CDR3 protein: CASSPRTVNSPLHF
clone size: few
J gene: TRBJ1-6
D gene: -
CDR3 length: 14
V gene: TRBV18

CDR3 DNA: TGTGCCAGCAGCGGTTTCAGAGAGACCCAGTACTTC
CDR3 protein: CASSGFRETQYF
clone size: -
J gene: TRBJ2-5
D gene: -
CDR3 length: 12
V gene: TRBV7-2

CDR3 DNA: TGTGCCATCAGTAAACTAGCGGGAGAGGGGAATGAGCAGTTCTTC
CDR3 protein: CAISKLAGEGNEQFF
clone size: few
J gene: TRBJ2-1
D gene: TRBD2
CDR3 length: 15
V gene: TRBV10-3

CDR3 DNA: TGTGCCAGCAGTGAATTAGGACAGTTGAGCCACGAGCAGTACTTC
CDR3 protein: CASSELGQLSHEQYF
clone size: -
J gene: TRBJ2-7
D gene: -
CDR3 length: 15
V gene: TRBV25-1

CDR3 DNA: TGTGCCAGCAGGGGAGACGGTGAGCAGTTCTTC
CDR3 protein: CASRGDGEQFF
clone size: few
J gene: TRBJ2-1
D gene: -
CDR3 length: 11
V gene: TRBV9

CDR3 DNA: TGTGCCAGCCGGGACAGGGGTTCCTACGAGCAGTACTTC
CDR3 protein: CASRDRGSYEQYF
clone size: -
J gene: TRBJ2-7
D gene: TRBD1
CDR3 length: 13
V gene: TRBV28

CDR3 DNA: TGTGCCATCAGTCCGACCCGGGACTTAACCTCTAGCACAGATACGCAGTATTTT
CDR3 protein: CAISPTRDLTSSTDTQYF
clone size: few
J gene: TRBJ2-3
D gene: -
CDR3 length: 18
V gene: TRBV10-3

CDR3 DNA: TGTGCCCATCGGACTAGCGGGGCCAGGAATGAGCAGTTCTTC
CDR3 protein: CAHRTSGARNEQFF
clone size: -
J gene: TRBJ2-1
D gene: TRBD2
CDR3 length: 14
V gene: TRBV28

CDR3 DNA: TGTGCCAGCAGCCCACGGGTTAGCACTGAAGCTTTCTTT
CDR3 protein: CASSPRVSTEAFF
clone size: few
J gene: TRBJ1-1
D gene: -
CDR3 length: 13
V gene: TRBV4-2

CDR3 DNA: TGTGCCAGCAGTCCACGGGACAGGACGAACACTGAAGCTTTCTTT
CDR3 protein: CASSPRDRTNTEAFF
clone size: few
J gene: TRBJ1-1
D gene: TRBD1
CDR3 length: 15
V gene: TRBV6-5

CDR3 DNA: TGCGCCAGCAGCGAGGAGCGGGGGAGAAACATTCAGTACTTC
CDR3 protein: CASSEERGRNIQYF
clone size: -
J gene: TRBJ2-4
D gene: TRBD2
CDR3 length: 14
V gene: TRBV5-1

CDR3 DNA: TGCGCCAGCAGCCAGGACAGGGGTTTGGCTGGGGCCAACGTCCTGACTTTC
CDR3 protein: CASSQDRGLAGANVLTF
clone size: -
J gene: TRBJ2-6
D gene: TRBD1
CDR3 length: 17
V gene: TRBV4-3

CDR3 DNA: TGTGCCAGCTCACCTATGGGAGGGGATGGCTACACCTTC
CDR3 protein: CASSPMGGDGYTF
clone size: -
J gene: TRBJ1-2
D gene: -
CDR3 length: 13
V gene: TRBV18

CDR3 DNA: TGCGCCAGCAGCCAAGAAGAGGGGCCTCAGCCCCAGCATTTT
CDR3 protein: CASSQEEGPQPQHF
clone size: few
J gene: TRBJ1-5
D gene: -
CDR3 length: 14
V gene: TRBV4-3

CDR3 DNA: TGTGCCAGCAGCGCCCCGGGACTAGATAATGAGCAGTTCTTC
CDR3 protein: CASSAPGLDNEQFF
clone size: few
J gene: TRBJ2-1
D gene: TRBD2
CDR3 length: 14
V gene: TRBV9

CDR3 DNA: TGTGCCATCAGTGAGTCCAAGGTGGGGAATAGCAATCAGCCCCAGCATTTT
CDR3 protein: CAISESKVGNSNQPQHF
clone size: -
J gene: TRBJ1-5
D gene: -
CDR3 length: 17
V gene: TRBV10-3

CDR3 DNA: TGTGCCTGGGTGACTCCGGGGGCAAGGACCGGGGAGCTGTTTTTT
CDR3 protein: CAWVTPGARTGELFF
clone size: -
J gene: TRBJ2-2
D gene: -
CDR3 length: 15
V gene: TRBV30